The 2 T cell receptor beta chains presented below share a single source sample, sequenced in a study of cytomegalovirus exposure and HLA in healthy donors. Researchers ran the PCR with 60 Vbeta and 13 Jbeta primers. The protocol was immunoSEQ multiplex PCR, while the TCRdb copy is restricted to in-frame clones and leaves out a portion. The sample includes roughly 120,000 clones, about 81% seen only once; the top ten take more than 1.5%. Sequencing was carried out using PBMCs. The source of these receptors is a man in his forties in good health and CMV-seronegative.

The chain carries TRBV7-6 and TRBJ1-1, with D unclear. V gave up 5 bases and J gave up 0 bases, with 13 bases separating them. Germline V gene data show CDR1 as SGHVS and CDR2 as FNYEAQ. The CDR3 consists of 15 residues. CDR3 amino acids: CASSGFRTMNTEAFF. The CDR3, as DNA: TGTGCCAGCAGCGGCTTCAGAACTATGAACACTGAAGCTTTCTTT.

V usage is TRBV6-5 and J usage is TRBJ1-1; tentative D call: TRBD1 (6 bases). Deletions cut 6 bases from V and 5 bases from J, with 16 bases between. CDR3 length equals 14 residues. Germline V gives CDR1 MNHEY, CDR2 SVGAGI. The CDR3 region has the DNA TGTGCCAGCAGCCTACTTACAGGGCAGACTGAAGCTTTCTTT. Translating gives CASSLLTGQTEAFF.